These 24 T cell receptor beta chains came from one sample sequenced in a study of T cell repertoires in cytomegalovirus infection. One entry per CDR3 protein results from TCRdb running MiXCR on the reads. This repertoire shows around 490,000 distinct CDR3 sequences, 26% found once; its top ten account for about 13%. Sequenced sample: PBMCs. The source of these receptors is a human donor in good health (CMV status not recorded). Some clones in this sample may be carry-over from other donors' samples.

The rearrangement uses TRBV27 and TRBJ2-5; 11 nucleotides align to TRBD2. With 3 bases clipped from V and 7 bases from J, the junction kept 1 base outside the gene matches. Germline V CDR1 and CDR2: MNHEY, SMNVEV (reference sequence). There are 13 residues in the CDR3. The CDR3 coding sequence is TGTGCCAGCAGTTTTACTAGCGGGGGGACCCAGTACTTC. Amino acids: CASSFTSGGTQYF.

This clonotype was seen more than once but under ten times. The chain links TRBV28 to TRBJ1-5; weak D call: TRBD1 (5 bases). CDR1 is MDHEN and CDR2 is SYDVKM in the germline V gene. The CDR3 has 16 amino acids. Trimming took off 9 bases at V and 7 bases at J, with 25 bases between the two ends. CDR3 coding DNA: TGTGCCAGTCGAGGCTTTGTTTGGAGACAGCGGCAGCCCCAGCATTTT. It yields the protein CASRGFVWRQRQPQHF.

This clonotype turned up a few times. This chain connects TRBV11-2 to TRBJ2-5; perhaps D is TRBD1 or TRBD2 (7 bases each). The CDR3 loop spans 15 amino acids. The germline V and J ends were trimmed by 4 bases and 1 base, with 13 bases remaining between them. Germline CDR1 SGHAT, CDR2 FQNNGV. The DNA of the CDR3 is TGTGCCAGCAGCTCCAGGGGGGGAGTCCAAGAGACCCAGTACTTC. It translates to CASSSRGGVQETQYF.

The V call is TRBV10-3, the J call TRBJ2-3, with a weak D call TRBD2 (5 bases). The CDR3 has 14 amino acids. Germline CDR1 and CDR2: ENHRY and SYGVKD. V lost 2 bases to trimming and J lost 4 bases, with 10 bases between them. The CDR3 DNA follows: TGTGCCATCAGTGAGAGTGAGGGCCCAGATACGCAGTATTTT. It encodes CAISESEGPDTQYF.

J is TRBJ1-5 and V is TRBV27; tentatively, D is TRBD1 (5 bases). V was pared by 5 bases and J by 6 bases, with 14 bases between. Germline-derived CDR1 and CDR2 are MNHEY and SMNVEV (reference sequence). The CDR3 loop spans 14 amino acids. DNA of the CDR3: TGTGCCAGCAGTCCTGGCGGGGGTTCTCAGCCCCAGCATTTT. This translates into CASSPGGGSQPQHF.

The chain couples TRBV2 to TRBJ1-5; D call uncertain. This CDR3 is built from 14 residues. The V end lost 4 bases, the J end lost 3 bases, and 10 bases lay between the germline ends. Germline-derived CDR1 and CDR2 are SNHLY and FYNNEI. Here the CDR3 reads CASSAGNPNQPQHF. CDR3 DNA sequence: TGTGCCAGCAGTGCCGGGAACCCCAATCAGCCCCAGCATTTT.

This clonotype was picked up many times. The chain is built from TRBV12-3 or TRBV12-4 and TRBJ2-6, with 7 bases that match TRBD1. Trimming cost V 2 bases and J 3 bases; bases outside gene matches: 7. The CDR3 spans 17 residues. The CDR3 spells CASSLPPDRVGANVLTF. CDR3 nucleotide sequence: TGTGCCAGCAGTTTACCCCCTGACAGGGTTGGGGCCAACGTCCTGACTTTC.

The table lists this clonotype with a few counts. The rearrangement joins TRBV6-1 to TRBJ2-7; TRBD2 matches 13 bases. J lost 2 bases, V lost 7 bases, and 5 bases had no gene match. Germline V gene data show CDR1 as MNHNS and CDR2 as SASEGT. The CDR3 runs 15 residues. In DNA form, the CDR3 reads TGTGCCAGCAACCCGACTAGCGGGAGGCCCTACGAGCAGTACGTC. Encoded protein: CASNPTSGRPYEQYV.

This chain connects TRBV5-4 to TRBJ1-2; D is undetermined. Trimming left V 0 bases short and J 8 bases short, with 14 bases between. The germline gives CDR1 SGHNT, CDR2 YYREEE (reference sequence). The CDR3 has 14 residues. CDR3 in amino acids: CASSLAGEGRGYTF. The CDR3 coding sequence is TGTGCCAGCAGCTTGGCAGGAGAGGGCCGCGGCTACACCTTC.

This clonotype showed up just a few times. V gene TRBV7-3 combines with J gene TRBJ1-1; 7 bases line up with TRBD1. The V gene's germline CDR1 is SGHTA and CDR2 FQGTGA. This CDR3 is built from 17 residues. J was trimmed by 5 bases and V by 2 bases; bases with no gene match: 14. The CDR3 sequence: CASSLSGMGQGGTEAFF. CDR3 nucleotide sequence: TGTGCCAGCAGCTTATCGGGGATGGGGCAGGGGGGGACTGAAGCTTTCTTT.

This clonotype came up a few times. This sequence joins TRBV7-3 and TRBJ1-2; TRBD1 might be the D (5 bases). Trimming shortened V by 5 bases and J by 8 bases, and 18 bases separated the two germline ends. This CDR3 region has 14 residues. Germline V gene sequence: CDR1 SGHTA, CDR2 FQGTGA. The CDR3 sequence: CASSPDRFSGGYTF. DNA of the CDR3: TGTGCCAGCAGCCCTGACAGATTCTCGGGCGGCTACACCTTC.

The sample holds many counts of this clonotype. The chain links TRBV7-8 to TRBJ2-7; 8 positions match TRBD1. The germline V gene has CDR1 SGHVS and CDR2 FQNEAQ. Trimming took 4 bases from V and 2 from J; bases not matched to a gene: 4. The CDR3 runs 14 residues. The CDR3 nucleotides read TGTGCCAGCAGCTCCACGACAGGGGCCTACGAGCAGTACTTC. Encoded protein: CASSSTTGAYEQYF.

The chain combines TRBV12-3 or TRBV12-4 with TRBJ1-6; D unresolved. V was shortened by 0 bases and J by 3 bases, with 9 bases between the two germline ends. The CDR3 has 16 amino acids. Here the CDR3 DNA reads TGTGCCAGCAGTTTAGCGAGGAGAGGCTATAATTCACCCCTCCACTTT. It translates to CASSLARRGYNSPLHF.

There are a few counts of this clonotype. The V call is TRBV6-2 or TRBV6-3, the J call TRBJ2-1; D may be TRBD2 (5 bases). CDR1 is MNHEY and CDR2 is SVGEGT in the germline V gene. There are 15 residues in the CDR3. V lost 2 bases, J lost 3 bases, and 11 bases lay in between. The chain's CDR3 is CASSYVASIYNEQFF. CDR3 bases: TGTGCCAGCAGTTACGTCGCTAGCATCTACAATGAGCAGTTCTTC.

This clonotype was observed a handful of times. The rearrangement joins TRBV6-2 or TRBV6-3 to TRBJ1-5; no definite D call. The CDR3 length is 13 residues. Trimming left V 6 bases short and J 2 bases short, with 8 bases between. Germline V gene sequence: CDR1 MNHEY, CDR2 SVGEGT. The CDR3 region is CASSPSRNQPQHF. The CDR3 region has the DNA TGTGCCAGCAGCCCGTCTCGCAATCAGCCCCAGCATTTT.

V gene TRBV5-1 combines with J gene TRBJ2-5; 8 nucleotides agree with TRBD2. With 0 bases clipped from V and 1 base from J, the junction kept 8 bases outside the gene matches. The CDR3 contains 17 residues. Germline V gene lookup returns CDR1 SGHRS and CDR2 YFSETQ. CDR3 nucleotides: TGCGCCAGCAGCTTGGTCCGAGCGGGAGTGCCCCAAGAGACCCAGTACTTC. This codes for CASSLVRAGVPQETQYF. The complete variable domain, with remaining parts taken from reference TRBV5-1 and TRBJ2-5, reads KAGVTQTPRYLIKTRGQQVTLSCSPISGHRSVSWYQQTPGQGLQFLFEYFSETQRNKGNFPGRFSGRQFSNSRSEMNVSTLELGDSALYLCASSLVRAGVPQETQYFGPGTRLLVL.

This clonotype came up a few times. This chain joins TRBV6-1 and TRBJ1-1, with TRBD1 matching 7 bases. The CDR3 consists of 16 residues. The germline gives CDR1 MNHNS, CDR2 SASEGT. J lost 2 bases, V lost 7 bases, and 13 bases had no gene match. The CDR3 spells CASKLDREFGNTEAFF. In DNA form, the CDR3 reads TGTGCCAGCAAACTAGACAGGGAATTTGGAAACACTGAAGCTTTCTTT.

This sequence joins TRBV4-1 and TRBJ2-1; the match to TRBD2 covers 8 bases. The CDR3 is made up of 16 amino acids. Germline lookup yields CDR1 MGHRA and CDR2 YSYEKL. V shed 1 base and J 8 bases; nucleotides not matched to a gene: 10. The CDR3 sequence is CASSQGPAGVSYEQFF. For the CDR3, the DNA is TGCGCCAGCAGCCAAGGTCCAGCGGGAGTTTCTTATGAGCAGTTCTTC.

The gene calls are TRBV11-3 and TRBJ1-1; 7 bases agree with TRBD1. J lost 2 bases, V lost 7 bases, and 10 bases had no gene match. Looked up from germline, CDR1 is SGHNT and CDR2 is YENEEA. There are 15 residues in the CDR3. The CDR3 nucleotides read TGTGCCAGCACCCCCTTCGGACAGGCCAACACTGAAGCTTTCTTT. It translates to CASTPFGQANTEAFF.

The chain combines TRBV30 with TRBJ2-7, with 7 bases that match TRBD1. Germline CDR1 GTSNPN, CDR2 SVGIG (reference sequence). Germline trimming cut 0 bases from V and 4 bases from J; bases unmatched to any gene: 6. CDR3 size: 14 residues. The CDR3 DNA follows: TGTGCCTGGAGTGTACGACAGGGATGGTACGAGCAGTACTTC. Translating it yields CAWSVRQGWYEQYF.

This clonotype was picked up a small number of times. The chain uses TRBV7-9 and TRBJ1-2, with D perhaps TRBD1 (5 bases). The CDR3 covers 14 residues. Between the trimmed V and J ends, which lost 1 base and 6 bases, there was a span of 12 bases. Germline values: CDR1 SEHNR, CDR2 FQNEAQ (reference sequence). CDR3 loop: CASSLVGGGNGYTF. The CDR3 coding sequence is TGTGCCAGCAGCTTAGTCGGGGGAGGTAATGGCTACACCTTC.

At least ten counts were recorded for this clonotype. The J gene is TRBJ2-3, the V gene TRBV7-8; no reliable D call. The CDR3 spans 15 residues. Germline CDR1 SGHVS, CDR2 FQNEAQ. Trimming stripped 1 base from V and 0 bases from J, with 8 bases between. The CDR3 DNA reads TGTGCCAGCAGCTTAGTTAGGCCAAGCACAGATACGCAGTATTTT. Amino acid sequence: CASSLVRPSTDTQYF.

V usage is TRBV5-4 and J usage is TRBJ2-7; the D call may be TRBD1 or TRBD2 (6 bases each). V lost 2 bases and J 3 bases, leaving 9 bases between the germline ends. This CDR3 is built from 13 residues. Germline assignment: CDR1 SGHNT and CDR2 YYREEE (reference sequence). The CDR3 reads CASSFGGSYEQYV. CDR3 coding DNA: TGTGCCAGCAGCTTCGGGGGCAGCTACGAGCAGTACGTC.

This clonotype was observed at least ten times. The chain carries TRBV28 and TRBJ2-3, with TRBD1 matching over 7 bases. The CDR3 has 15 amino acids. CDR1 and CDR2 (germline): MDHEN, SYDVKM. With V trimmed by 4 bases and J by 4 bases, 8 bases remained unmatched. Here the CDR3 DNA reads TGTGCCAGCAGTTCCGGACAGGATGAAGCAGATACGCAGTATTTT. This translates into CASSSGQDEADTQYF.